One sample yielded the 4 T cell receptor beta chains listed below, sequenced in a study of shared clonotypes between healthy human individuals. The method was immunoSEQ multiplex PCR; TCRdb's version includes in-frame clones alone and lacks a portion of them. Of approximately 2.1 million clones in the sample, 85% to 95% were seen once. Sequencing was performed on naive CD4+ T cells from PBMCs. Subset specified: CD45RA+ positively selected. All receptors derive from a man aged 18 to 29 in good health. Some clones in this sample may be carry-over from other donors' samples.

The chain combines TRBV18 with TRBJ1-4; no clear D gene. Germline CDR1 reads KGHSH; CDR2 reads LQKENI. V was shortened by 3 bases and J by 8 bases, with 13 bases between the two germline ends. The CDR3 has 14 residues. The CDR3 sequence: CASSPAGNWEKLFF. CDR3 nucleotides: TGTGCCAGCTCACCCGCGGGAAATTGGGAAAAACTGTTTTTT. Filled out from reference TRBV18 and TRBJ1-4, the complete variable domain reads NAGVMQNPRHLVRRRGQEARLRCSPMKGHSHVYWYRQLPEEGLKFMVYLQKENIIDESGMPKERFSAEFPKEGPSILRIQQVVRGDSAAYFCASSPAGNWEKLFFGSGTQLSVL.

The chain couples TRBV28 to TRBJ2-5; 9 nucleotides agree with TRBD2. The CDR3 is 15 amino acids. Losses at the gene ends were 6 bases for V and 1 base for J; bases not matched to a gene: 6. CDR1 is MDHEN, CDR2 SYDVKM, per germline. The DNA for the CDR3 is TGTGCCAGCAGATTAGCGGGAGAGTTCCAAGAGACCCAGTACTTC. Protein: CASRLAGEFQETQYF.

The chain's CDR3 is CASKNVGTGLAGANVLTF. For the CDR3, the DNA is TGTGCCAGTAAGAACGTGGGGACAGGGTTAGCTGGGGCCAACGTCCTGACTTTC. The chain employs TRBV19 and TRBJ2-6, with 9 bases lining up with TRBD1. The CDR3 runs 18 residues. Trimming removed 7 bases from V and 2 bases from J; junction bases left unmatched: 12. Germline V gene lookup returns CDR1 LNHDA and CDR2 SQIVND (reference sequence).

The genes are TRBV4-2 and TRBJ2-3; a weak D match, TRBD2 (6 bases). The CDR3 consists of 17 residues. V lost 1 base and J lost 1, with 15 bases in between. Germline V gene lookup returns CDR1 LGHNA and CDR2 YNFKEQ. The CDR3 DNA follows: TGTGCCAGCAGCCAAGGATTCCGGGACTTCCGCACAGATACGCAGTATTTT. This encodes CASSQGFRDFRTDTQYF.